This is a list of T cell receptor beta chains from one sample in a study of blood T cell repertoires in COVID-19. Repertoires were generated with immunoSEQ multiplex PCR, while TCRdb's copy carries only in-frame clones and drops some. Among under 150,000 clones, approximately 90% were seen once, and the ten largest hold approximately 4.4%. The sample consisted of peripheral blood. The receptors were sampled from a woman between 45 and 65 years old with acute or convalescent COVID-19. Both conserved end residues are trimmed from each CDR3.

cdr3_aa	cdr3_length	v_call
ASSARTGLVIYNEQF	15	TRBV2
ASSPSEGETY	10	TRBV18
ATRPGTGIYNEQF	13	TRBV24-1
ASSIQGYGTEAF	12	TRBV19
ASSPGQGNYGYT	12	TRBV19
ASREQGSLSPLH	12	TRBV7-9
ASTFGAGGNYGYT	13	TRBV5-1
ASSYSGGLGGYT	12	TRBV6-5
ASSGGAGSGNTIY	13	TRBV5-5
ASSGGGTEAF	10	TRBV19
ATSAGDNSPLH	11	TRBV15
ASSGTGTSGKLSDYNEQF	18	TRBV19
ASTPGGGKTEAF	12	TRBV2
ASSSNGGPGGAEIDSGNTIY	20	TRBV23-1
ASSGGEEETQY	11	TRBV2
ASSPLGGAQGTDTQY	15	TRBV28
ASSKVEKEREGALGTGELF	19	TRBV21-1
ASSLGGRGFNQPQH	14	TRBV7-6
ASSHTGGRANTIY	13	TRBV7-9
ASSAGLAYNEQF	12	TRBV9
ASEGRLGLAGNNEQF	15	TRBV28
SVVGAGHSSTNTEAF	15	TRBV29-1
ASSTTSGRSEQY	12	TRBV3-1/TRBV3-2
ATSDKTSGNYNEQF	14	TRBV24-1
ASSTLGTGANYGYT	14	TRBV19
ASSSGGYEQF	10	TRBV11-3
ASSPAGGVGYGYT	13	TRBV6-5
ASSPTGMNTEAF	12	TRBV4-2
SARKGNEQF	9	TRBV20-1
ASSPPSDEQY	10	TRBV18
ASSSSEASYEQY	12	TRBV5-4